Detailed here is one TCR beta chain. Other DNA sequences in the sample encode the same CDR3. This entry belongs to a study of blood T cell repertoires in COVID-19. Study as a whole: In each case, the material was cDNA or gDNA derived from T cells, B-cell-depleted T cells, or PBMCs.

Generated by immunoSEQ multiplex PCR, the TCRdb table keeps only in-frame clones and is missing some. The sample consists of 400,000 to 500,000 clones, roughly 84% of them appearing once. Germline V gives CDR1 SGHRS, CDR2 YFSETQ. This CDR3 has 14 amino acids. The V end was cut by 2 bases, the J end by 4 bases, with 9 bases between. Sequenced input: PBMCs or T cells enriched from blood (not recorded which). This clonotype originated in a woman under 30 who had been exposed to COVID-19. V gene TRBV5-1 combines with J gene TRBJ2-2; a possible D gene is TRBD1 (6 bases). The CDR3 sequence is CASSLNRATGELFF. The CDR3 DNA follows: TGCGCCAGCAGCTTAAACAGGGCCACCGGGGAGCTGTTTTTT.